The clone carrying this T cell receptor (beta chain) was seen a handful of times. The data were taken from a study of blood T cell repertoires in COVID-19. Study context: The origin of the acute and convalescent COVID-19 samples was the United States, Italy and Spain. T cells, B-cell-depleted T cells, or PBMCs provided the cDNA or gDNA that served as material.

V lost 1 base to trimming and J lost 5 bases, with 12 bases between them. The CDR3 consists of 14 residues. Looked up from germline, CDR1 is SGHVS and CDR2 is FNYEAQ. Original data processing: Amplification of reference gene primers provided the estimated nucleated cell counts. Data came from immunoSEQ multiplex PCR; TCRdb stores just in-frame clones and leaves some out. The V and J calls and the clone size are those of that table, but D and trimming were determined from the DNA. The table has 51,000 or so clones, approximately 83% seen once; the top ten hold about 7.3%. This clonotype originated in a man in his 70s with active COVID-19. The sequenced sample consisted of peripheral blood. The chain recombines TRBV7-6 with TRBJ2-7; the D gene is possibly TRBD1 (5 bases). CDR3 nucleotide sequence: TGTGCCAGCAGCTTAGTTGCAGGGTCTAACGAGCAGTACTTC. It translates to CASSLVAGSNEQYF.